Listed below are T cell receptor beta chains from one sample, sequenced in a study of T cell changes during pregnancy in multiple sclerosis. Sequenced by immunoSEQ multiplex PCR; TCRdb stores in-frame clones only, minus some. The sample carries 55,000 to 75,000 clones, about 92% recorded once. Sequencing was performed on peripheral blood, taken after pregnancy. These receptors originate from a female donor with multiple sclerosis, enrolled in a pregnancy study. The conserved cysteine and the conserved F or W are not part of the CDR3 here.

j_call v_call cdr3_aa
TRBJ2-3 TRBV30 AWSCLRVGASGSTDTQY
TRBJ1-4 TRBV25-1 ASSDSGTGNEKLF
TRBJ1-4 TRBV28 ASSPSGIVNEKLF
TRBJ2-1 TRBV4-1 ASSQVQREDEQF
TRBJ1-2 TRBV2 ASSDQGFGYT
TRBJ2-7 TRBV5-6 ASSPYRDTNSYEQY
TRBJ2-2 TRBV10-3 AISESGTANTGELF
TRBJ2-7 TRBV4-3 ASSQDSTSGGYEQY
TRBJ1-2 TRBV30 AWSVRGDYGYT
TRBJ1-1 TRBV5-4 ASSFRRGEGTEAF
TRBJ2-7 TRBV5-8 ASSIRGQAIEQY
TRBJ1-3 TRBV16 ASSQGGLSGNTIY
TRBJ1-2 TRBV28 ASSSPTGTGGGD
TRBJ2-7 TRBV2 ASSIRAPLNEQY
TRBJ1-1 TRBV7-9 ASSLPQGLTEAF
TRBJ2-5 TRBV6-1 ASSEGQEVETQY
TRBJ2-2 TRBV4-3 ASSQIQGNGELF
TRBJ2-7 TRBV5-4 ASSLDGRLYEQY
TRBJ2-4 TRBV30 AWSLAKNIQY
TRBJ2-6 TRBV10-3 AISPMASGRASGANVLT
TRBJ2-2 TRBV5-8 ASSADLQVGRTGELF
TRBJ2-2 TRBV27 ASSLGGGGRELF
TRBJ1-5 TRBV9 ASSGGTGEVSQPQH
TRBJ2-5 TRBV29-1 SVDRGRETQY